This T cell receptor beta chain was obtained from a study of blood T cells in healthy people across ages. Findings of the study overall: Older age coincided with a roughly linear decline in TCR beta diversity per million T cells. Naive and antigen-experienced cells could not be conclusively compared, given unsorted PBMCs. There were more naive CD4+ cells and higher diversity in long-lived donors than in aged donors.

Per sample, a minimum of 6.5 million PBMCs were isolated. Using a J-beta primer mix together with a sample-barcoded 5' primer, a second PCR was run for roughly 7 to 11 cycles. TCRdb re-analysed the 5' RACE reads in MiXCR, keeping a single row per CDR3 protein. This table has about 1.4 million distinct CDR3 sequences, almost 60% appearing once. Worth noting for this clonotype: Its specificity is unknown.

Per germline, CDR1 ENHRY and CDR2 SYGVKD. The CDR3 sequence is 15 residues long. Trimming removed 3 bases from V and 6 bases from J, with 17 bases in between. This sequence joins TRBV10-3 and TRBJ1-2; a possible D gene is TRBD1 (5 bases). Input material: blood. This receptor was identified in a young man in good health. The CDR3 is CAISESLQGRNGYTF. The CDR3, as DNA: TGTGCCATCAGTGAATCCCTGCAGGGAAGAAATGGCTACACCTTC.